A single sample gave rise to the 24 T cell receptor beta chains below, sequenced in a study of blood T cell repertoires in COVID-19. Libraries were prepared by immunoSEQ multiplex PCR; TCRdb keeps only in-frame clonotypes and omits some of them. The sample shows about 400,000 clones, more than 75% of them seen only once. The specimen sequenced was peripheral blood. These receptors came from a human donor in a cohort sampled during active COVID-19.

The V call is TRBV28, the J call TRBJ1-1; 8 bases map to TRBD1. With V trimmed by 3 bases and J by 0 bases, 3 bases remained unmatched. The CDR3 length is 15 residues. Germline V CDR1 and CDR2: MDHEN, SYDVKM. The CDR3, as DNA: TGTGCCAGCAGTTTGCAGGGGGCTCTGAACACTGAAGCTTTCTTT. Amino acids: CASSLQGALNTEAFF.

This sequence joins TRBV19 and TRBJ1-5; TRBD1 aligns across 7 bases. Germline V gene lookup returns CDR1 LNHDA and CDR2 SQIVND (reference sequence). The CDR3 contains 14 residues. The junction had 7 bases not matched to a gene; V was cut back by 6 bases and J by 5 bases. The CDR3 nucleotides read TGTGCCAGTAGACCGGTGCAGGGGGATCAGCCCCAGCATTTT. It translates to CASRPVQGDQPQHF.

The chain uses TRBV29-1 and TRBJ2-7; 9 bases agree with TRBD1. Germline lookup yields CDR1 SQVTM and CDR2 ANQGSEA. The CDR3 extends over 14 amino acids. Losses at the gene ends were 6 bases for V and 4 bases for J; bases not matched to a gene: 10. CDR3 DNA: TGCAGCGTAAGACCGGGACAGGGAGGGTACGAGCAGTACTTC. This gives the protein CSVRPGQGGYEQYF.

This chain uses TRBV7-3 with TRBJ2-1, with 10 bases fitting TRBD2. The V segment lost 5 bases and the J segment 4 bases; nucleotides outside the gene matches: 8. Germline V gene data show CDR1 as SGHTA and CDR2 as FQGTGA. This CDR3 spans 16 amino acids. The DNA of the CDR3 is TGTGCCAGCAGCCCGGGTAGCGGGGGGTCGTACAATGAGCAGTTCTTC. It translates to CASSPGSGGSYNEQFF.

The chain joins TRBV28 to TRBJ2-1, with a weak D call TRBD2 (5 bases). V was clipped by 1 base and J by 6 bases, with 13 bases between them. Per germline, CDR1 MDHEN and CDR2 SYDVKM. The length of the CDR3 is 15 residues. The CDR3 coding sequence is TGTGCCAGCAGTTTATTCGGCGGAGGAGTCAATGAGCAGTTCTTC. This translates into CASSLFGGGVNEQFF.

The chain links TRBV3-1 (or the pseudogene TRBV3-2) to TRBJ1-2; TRBD1 matches 12 bases. The V segment lost 3 bases and the J segment 8 bases; nucleotides outside the gene matches: 10. The CDR3 is 16 residues long. Germline values: CDR1 LGHDT, CDR2 YNNKEL (reference sequence). The CDR3 here is CASSQGPGQGAWGYTF. The CDR3 DNA reads TGTGCCAGCAGCCAGGGGCCGGGACAGGGGGCTTGGGGCTACACCTTC.

This clone was seen only once. The chain uses TRBV5-8 and TRBJ2-3; 7 nucleotides match TRBD2. The J segment lost 3 bases and the V segment lost 0 bases, leaving 1 base of the junction unmatched. This CDR3 contains 14 residues. In germline, CDR1 is SGHTS, CDR2 YDEGEE. The CDR3 nucleotides read TGTGCCAGCAGCTTGGGGACTAGAACAGATACGCAGTATTTT. Its protein product is CASSLGTRTDTQYF.

The gene calls are TRBV19 and TRBJ2-7, with TRBD1 as a possible D gene (5 bases). The V end was cut by 4 bases, the J end by 5 bases, with 15 bases between. This CDR3 is 14 amino acids long. The V gene's germline CDR1 is LNHDA and CDR2 SQIVND (reference sequence). The CDR3: CASSTPNWGNEQYF. DNA of the CDR3: TGTGCCAGTAGTACCCCAAATTGGGGCAACGAGCAGTACTTC.

The chain is built from TRBV9 and TRBJ2-3; TRBD2 is a possible D gene (5 bases). Trimming left V 2 bases short and J 3 bases short, with 10 bases between. The CDR3 contains 14 residues. Germline lookup yields CDR1 SGDLS and CDR2 YYNGEE. The CDR3 reads CASSVGVGTDTQYF. CDR3 DNA: TGTGCCAGCAGCGTCGGGGTGGGAACAGATACGCAGTATTTT.

V is TRBV18 and J is TRBJ2-7; maybe TRBD1 (6 bases). This CDR3 spans 14 amino acids. Trimming stripped 4 bases from V and 0 bases from J, with 10 bases between. Germline CDR1 reads KGHSH; CDR2 reads LQKENI. CDR3 protein: CASSRQDSSYEQYF. Here the CDR3 DNA reads TGTGCCAGCTCACGACAGGACAGCTCCTACGAGCAGTACTTC.

This rearrangement joins TRBV30 to TRBJ2-1, with 7 nucleotides matching TRBD2. The CDR3 is made up of 14 amino acids. The J segment lost 3 bases and the V segment lost 2 bases, leaving 4 bases of the junction unmatched. Looked up from germline, CDR1 is GTSNPN and CDR2 is SVGIG (reference sequence). DNA of the CDR3: TGTGCCTGGAGTCGGGCTAGCGGCTACAATGAGCAGTTCTTC. Protein sequence: CAWSRASGYNEQFF.

The chain employs TRBV3-1 (or the pseudogene TRBV3-2) and TRBJ2-2; 8 nucleotides match TRBD1. This CDR3 region has 14 residues. V lost 4 bases to trimming and J lost 4 bases; unmatched junction nucleotides: 2. Germline CDR1 and CDR2: LGHDT and YNNKEL (reference sequence). The CDR3 sequence: CASSRQGSTGELFF. The CDR3 DNA follows: TGTGCCAGCAGCCGACAGGGGAGCACCGGGGAGCTGTTTTTT.

The V call is TRBV28, the J call TRBJ2-3; D possibly corresponds to TRBD2 (5 bases). The CDR3 is 20 residues long. The V end was cut by 6 bases, the J end by 2 bases, with 30 bases between. Germline CDR1 is MDHEN and CDR2 is SYDVKM. CDR3 in DNA: TGTGCCAGCAGCCCTACTAGGCCCCGTGACAAGGGCAAAAACACAGATACGCAGTATTTT. Residues: CASSPTRPRDKGKNTDTQYF.

The rearrangement joins TRBV6-5 to TRBJ1-2; D ambiguous. The CDR3 runs to 14 residues. Between the trimmed V and J ends, which lost 6 bases and 0 bases, there was a span of 11 bases. Germline CDR1 is MNHEY and CDR2 is SVGAGI. The CDR3, as DNA: TGTGCCAGCAGCCAAAGACGGGCTAACTATGGCTACACCTTC. It codes for CASSQRRANYGYTF.

In regard to this clone: One end of the junction does not line up with germline, which may come from a read error. The J gene is TRBJ2-7, the V gene TRBV4-2; 8 bases match TRBD2. The CDR3 covers 14 residues. Germline loops: CDR1 LGHNA, CDR2 YNFKEQ. Written as DNA, the CDR3 is TGTGCCAGCAGTCAAGAGCGGGGGCCCTGGGAGCAGTACTTC. Translating gives CASSQERGPWEQYF.

The rearrangement uses TRBV2 and TRBJ2-5, with D tentatively TRBD2 (6 bases). V shed 5 bases and J shed 8 bases, with 9 bases lying between them. The CDR3 spans 11 residues. Per germline, CDR1 SNHLY and CDR2 FYNNEI. CDR3 sequence: CASSQGTTQYF. The DNA of the CDR3 is TGTGCCAGCAGTCAAGGGACTACCCAGTACTTC.

The J gene is TRBJ1-1, the V gene TRBV5-6, with 7 bases fitting TRBD1. Germline assignment: CDR1 SGHDT and CDR2 YYEEEE. The CDR3 runs 13 residues. V dropped 4 bases and J dropped 1; count of bases not matched to a gene: 1. The CDR3 protein is CASSRDRNTEAFF. For the CDR3, the DNA is TGTGCCAGCAGCCGGGACAGGAACACTGAAGCTTTCTTT.

The rearrangement joins TRBV5-1 to TRBJ1-1, with D uncertain. This CDR3 has 11 amino acids. Trimming took 4 bases from V and 11 from J, leaving 12 bases between them. Germline-derived CDR1 and CDR2 are SGHRS and YFSETQ. The CDR3 loop reads CASSRSKEAFF. CDR3 sequence (DNA): TGCGCCAGCAGCCGTTCGAAGGAGGCTTTCTTT.

This clone came up a few times. The genes are TRBV7-9 and TRBJ2-7; D is perhaps TRBD2 (6 bases). Germline lookup yields CDR1 SEHNR and CDR2 FQNEAQ (reference sequence). V shed 8 bases and J shed 3 bases, with 8 bases lying between them. The CDR3 covers 11 residues. CDR3 loop: CASLEGYEQYF. The CDR3 nucleotides are TGTGCCAGCCTGGAGGGCTACGAGCAGTACTTC.

The chain links TRBV4-1 to TRBJ2-3; 14 bases fit TRBD2. The CDR3 has 19 amino acids. The V segment lost 2 bases and the J segment 4 bases; nucleotides outside the gene matches: 11. In germline, CDR1 is MGHRA, CDR2 YSYEKL. DNA of the CDR3: TGCGCCAGCAGCCAATGGACTAGCGGGAGGAAGACGGGTGCAGATACGCAGTATTTT. Amino acid sequence: CASSQWTSGRKTGADTQYF.

V and J are TRBV6-5 and TRBJ1-5; the D gene is possibly TRBD1 (5 bases). Germline values: CDR1 MNHEY, CDR2 SVGAGI. The CDR3 spans 15 residues. V dropped 7 bases and J dropped 4 bases, with 17 bases sitting between them. The CDR3 bases are TGTGCCAGCACGTTTAGGGGAGGCAGGAATCAGCCCCAGCATTTT. Translating gives CASTFRGGRNQPQHF.

The chain has TRBV7-9 and TRBJ1-5; tentatively, D is TRBD1 (6 bases). The ends were cut back, 3 bases at V and 3 bases at J, with 9 bases in the middle. From germline, CDR1 is SEHNR and CDR2 FQNEAQ (reference sequence). This CDR3 contains 14 residues. CDR3 bases: TGTGCCAGCAGCTTGCAGGGGCCCAATCAGCCCCAGCATTTT. It translates to CASSLQGPNQPQHF. Using reference TRBV7-9 and TRBJ1-5 for the parts outside the CDR3, the full variable domain is DTGVSQNPRHKITKRGQNVTFRCDPISEHNRLYWYRQTLGQGPEFLTYFQNEAQLEKSRLLSDRFSAERPKGSFSTLEIQRTEQGDSAMYLCASSLQGPNQPQHFGDGTRLSIL.

The V and J genes are TRBV4-1 and TRBJ2-1; 7 nucleotides align to TRBD2. Germline CDR1 and CDR2: MGHRA and YSYEKL. The CDR3 has 11 residues. Trimming at V came to 8 bases and at J to 10 bases, leaving 5 bases not matched to a gene. Written as DNA, the CDR3 is TGCGCCAGCGCTCGGGGGGACGAGCAGTTCTTC. Residues: CASARGDEQFF.

This clone was found a few times. CDR3 in amino acids: CASTSGRDRANTGELFF. The CDR3 DNA reads as TGTGCCAGCACCTCAGGCCGGGACAGGGCGAACACCGGGGAGCTGTTTTTT. This chain connects TRBV5-4 to TRBJ2-2; 9 positions agree with TRBD1. V lost 6 bases and J lost 0; bases outside the gene matches: 9. Germline lookup yields CDR1 SGHNT and CDR2 YYREEE (reference sequence). The CDR3 runs to 17 residues.